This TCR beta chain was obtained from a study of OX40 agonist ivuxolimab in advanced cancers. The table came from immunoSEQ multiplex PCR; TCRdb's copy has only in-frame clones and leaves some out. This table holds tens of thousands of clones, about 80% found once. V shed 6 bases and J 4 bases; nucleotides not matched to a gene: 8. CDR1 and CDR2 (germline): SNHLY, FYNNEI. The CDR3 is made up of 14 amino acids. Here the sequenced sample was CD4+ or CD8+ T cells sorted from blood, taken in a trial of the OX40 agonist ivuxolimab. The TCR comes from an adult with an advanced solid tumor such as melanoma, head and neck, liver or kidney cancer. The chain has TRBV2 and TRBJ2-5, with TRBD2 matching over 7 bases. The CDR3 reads CASRRGTTGETQYF. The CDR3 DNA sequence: TGTGCCAGCAGACGCGGGACTACGGGAGAGACCCAGTACTTC.